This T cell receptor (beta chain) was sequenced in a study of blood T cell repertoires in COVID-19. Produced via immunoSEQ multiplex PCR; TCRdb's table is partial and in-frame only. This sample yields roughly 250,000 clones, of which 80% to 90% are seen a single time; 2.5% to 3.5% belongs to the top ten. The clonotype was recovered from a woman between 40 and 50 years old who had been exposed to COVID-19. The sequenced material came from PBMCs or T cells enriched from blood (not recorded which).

CDR3 sequence reads: CASSDAASGSTDTQYF. In DNA, the CDR3 is TGTGCCAGCAGTGATGCGGCTAGCGGAAGCACAGATACGCAGTATTTT. The V and J genes are TRBV6-1 and TRBJ2-3; the match to TRBD2 covers 7 bases. This CDR3 comprises 16 residues. In germline, CDR1 is MNHNS, CDR2 SASEGT. V trimming: 3 bases; J trimming: 0 bases; junction bases outside the gene matches: 6.